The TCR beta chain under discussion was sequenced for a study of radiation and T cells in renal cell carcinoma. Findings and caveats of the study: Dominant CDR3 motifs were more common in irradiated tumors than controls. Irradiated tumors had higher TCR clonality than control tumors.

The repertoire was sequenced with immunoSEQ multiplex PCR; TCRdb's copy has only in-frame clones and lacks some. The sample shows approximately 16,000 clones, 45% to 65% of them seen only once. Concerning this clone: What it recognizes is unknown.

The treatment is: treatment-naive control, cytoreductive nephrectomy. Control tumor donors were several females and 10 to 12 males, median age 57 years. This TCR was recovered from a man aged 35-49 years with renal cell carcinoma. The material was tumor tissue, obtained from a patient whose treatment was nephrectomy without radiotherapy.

Here the CDR3 reads CASRLPGQGAGNTIYF. The CDR3 DNA sequence: TGTGCCAGCAGGCTTCCAGGGCAGGGGGCTGGAAACACCATATATTTT. The chain uses TRBV27 and TRBJ1-3, with TRBD1 identical over 7 bases. The ends lost 6 bases at V and 2 bases at J; junction bases unmatched: 10. Germline loops: CDR1 MNHEY, CDR2 SMNVEV (reference sequence). CDR3 length equals 16 residues.